The 29 T cell receptor beta chains in this list originate from one sample, sequenced in a study of T cell repertoires and HLA-DP antigens. Antigens of these TCRs are unknown. Produced via immunoSEQ multiplex PCR; TCRdb's table is partial and in-frame only. The sample carries 85,000 to 90,000 clones, approximately 86% recorded once. The sample was CD4+ T cells from PBMCs. Receptors were obtained from a man aged 45-65 years in good health and CMV-seronegative.

This sequence joins TRBV28 and TRBJ2-5; 7 bases are a match to TRBD2. CDR1 and CDR2 from the germline V gene are MDHEN and SYDVKM. CDR3 length equals 14 residues. The CDR3 loop reads CVIPGWAGEETQYF. The CDR3 DNA reads as TGTGTCATCCCTGGGTGGGCGGGAGAAGAGACCCAGTACTTC.

The chain is built from TRBV7-2 and TRBJ2-2; unclear D gene. The V end lost 2 bases, the J end lost 5 bases, and 6 bases lay between the germline ends. The CDR3 spans 13 residues. Per the germline V gene, CDR1 is SGHTA and CDR2 is FQGNSA. The chain's CDR3 is CASSLRSTGELFF. The CDR3 DNA sequence: TGTGCCAGCAGCTTACGATCAACCGGGGAGCTGTTTTTT. Supplemented by reference TRBV7-2 and TRBJ2-2, the full variable domain reads GAGVSQSPSNKVTEKGKDVELRCDPISGHTALYWYRQSLGQGLEFLIYFQGNSAPDKSGLPSDRFSAERTGGSVSTLTIQRTQQEDSAVYLCASSLRSTGELFFGEGSRLTVL.

This clone was recorded only once. The CDR3 is CSVESVQETQYF. DNA of the CDR3: TGCAGCGTTGAGTCCGTCCAAGAGACCCAGTACTTC. The gene calls are TRBV29-1 and TRBJ2-5; no clear D gene. CDR1 SQVTM and CDR2 ANQGSEA come from the germline V gene. The CDR3 loop spans 12 amino acids. Trimming took 3 bases from V and 1 from J, leaving 6 bases between them.

The rearrangement uses TRBV7-2 and TRBJ1-4; D perhaps matches TRBD1 (5 bases). V was trimmed by 6 bases and J by 3 bases, leaving 14 bases between them. This CDR3 has 15 amino acids. Germline-derived CDR1 and CDR2 are SGHTA and FQGNSA. CDR3 DNA: TGTGCCAGCAGTAGAACCCCGGGGGCTAATGAAAAACTGTTTTTT. Amino acids: CASSRTPGANEKLFF.

The chain employs TRBV7-6 and TRBJ1-1, with D possibly TRBD1 on 6 matching bases. Trimming stripped 6 bases from V and 1 base from J, with 12 bases between. This CDR3 has 14 amino acids. Germline assignment: CDR1 SGHVS and CDR2 FNYEAQ. Here the CDR3 reads CASSNTQGNTEAFF. CDR3 coding DNA: TGTGCCAGCAGTAATACACAGGGGAACACTGAAGCTTTCTTT.

Turning to this clone: No DNA is shown, since the ends of the CDR3 on it are uncertain; the CDR3 is the one TCRdb lists. The rearrangement uses TRBV7-2 and TRBJ1-1. The germline CDR1 and CDR2 sequences are SGHTA and FQGNSA. The CDR3 spans 12 amino acids, including both terminal residues. The CDR3: CASRFGPGTAFF.

The rearrangement links TRBV5-1 to TRBJ1-1; D call uncertain. Trimming removed 4 bases at V and 2 bases at J, with 18 bases between. The CDR3 is 16 residues long. Germline CDR1 SGHRS, CDR2 YFSETQ. The DNA of the CDR3 is TGCGCCAGCAGCCCAGCCAGCGGGGAACTAAACACTGAAGCTTTCTTT. Encoded protein: CASSPASGELNTEAFF.

V usage is TRBV9 and J usage is TRBJ2-3, with TRBD2 identical over 12 bases. This CDR3 has 16 residues. CDR1 is SGDLS and CDR2 is YYNGEE in the germline V gene. Germline trimming cut 0 bases from V and 6 bases from J; bases unmatched to any gene: 5. The CDR3 region is CASSVEGTSGWDTQYF. As DNA, the CDR3 is TGTGCCAGCAGCGTAGAAGGGACTAGCGGGTGGGATACGCAGTATTTT. The full variable domain, its missing parts supplied by reference TRBV9 and TRBJ2-3, is DSGVTQTPKHLITATGQRVTLRCSPRSGDLSVYWYQQSLDQGLQFLIQYYNGEERAKGNILERFSAQQFPDLHSELNLSSLELGDSALYFCASSVEGTSGWDTQYFGPGTRLTVL.

This chain connects TRBV4-2 to TRBJ1-4; D ambiguous. The V gene lost 0 bases and the J gene lost 8 bases, with 16 bases spanning the gap. This CDR3 comprises 16 residues. Germline V lookup: CDR1 LGHNA, CDR2 YNFKEQ. The CDR3 reads CASSQDFTTAAEKLFF. The CDR3 bases are TGTGCCAGCAGCCAAGATTTCACGACGGCAGCGGAAAAACTGTTTTTT.

The chain combines TRBV4-1 with TRBJ2-1, with TRBD2 identical over 9 bases. Germline CDR1 is MGHRA and CDR2 is YSYEKL. The junction had 10 bases not matched to a gene; V was cut back by 4 bases and J by 6 bases. The CDR3 loop spans 16 amino acids. The DNA of the CDR3 is TGCGCCAGCAGCCGAGAGCGCGGGAGGGCCATCAATGAGCAGTTCTTC. Translated, it gives CASSRERGRAINEQFF.

V usage is TRBV28 and J usage is TRBJ1-4; tentative D call: TRBD1 (6 bases). V dropped 6 bases and J dropped 8 bases, with 19 bases sitting between them. The CDR3 covers 15 residues. Germline V gene sequence: CDR1 MDHEN, CDR2 SYDVKM. The CDR3 sequence: CASSLVGQQGEKLFF. DNA of the CDR3: TGTGCCAGCAGCCTCGTCGGACAGCAGGGGGAAAAACTGTTTTTT.

The V call is TRBV9, the J call TRBJ2-5; D may be TRBD1 or TRBD2 (5 bases each). This CDR3 has 14 amino acids. Per the germline V gene, CDR1 is SGDLS and CDR2 is YYNGEE. V was trimmed by 2 bases and J by 1 base, leaving 9 bases between them. The CDR3 reads CASSVGTSQETQYF. Written as DNA, the CDR3 is TGTGCCAGCAGCGTTGGGACCTCCCAAGAGACCCAGTACTTC.

The V gene is TRBV19, the J gene TRBJ1-2; TRBD1 aligns across 7 bases. Germline V gene sequence: CDR1 LNHDA, CDR2 SQIVND (reference sequence). Losses at the gene ends were 7 bases for V and 7 bases for J; bases not matched to a gene: 18. The CDR3 contains 16 residues. The CDR3 loop reads CASIGPRSTGAAGYTF. The CDR3 DNA follows: TGTGCCAGTATTGGCCCGAGGTCAACAGGGGCGGCTGGCTACACCTTC.

The chain joins TRBV7-8 to TRBJ2-7; the D gene is possibly TRBD2 (7 bases). The V end lost 10 bases, the J end lost 2 bases, and 12 bases lay between the germline ends. The CDR3 runs 12 residues. Germline V gene data show CDR1 as SGHVS and CDR2 as FQNEAQ. Written as DNA, the CDR3 is TGTGCCACAGGGGAGGGCCCCTACGAGCAGTACTTC. Amino acid sequence: CATGEGPYEQYF.

Written as DNA, the CDR3 is TGTGCCAGCAGCCCGGGGTTGAGAAAGCAGTATTTT. It yields the protein CASSPGLRKQYF. The V call is TRBV11-2, the J call TRBJ2-3; D is perhaps TRBD2 (5 bases). Germline-derived CDR1 and CDR2 are SGHAT and FQNNGV. The CDR3 is made up of 12 amino acids. The V gene lost 5 bases and the J gene lost 11 bases, with 14 bases spanning the gap. Drawing the rest from reference TRBV11-2 and TRBJ2-3, the complete variable domain is EAGVAQSPRYKIIEKRQSVAFWCNPISGHATLYWYQQILGQGPKLLIQFQNNGVVDDSQLPKDRFSAERLKGVDSTLKIQPAKLEDSAVYLCASSPGLRKQYFGPGTRLTVL.

J is TRBJ2-1 and V is TRBV19; possible D gene TRBD2, 7 bases. Germline values: CDR1 LNHDA, CDR2 SQIVND (reference sequence). V was cut by 8 bases and J by 0 bases, with 11 bases left in between. The CDR3 contains 14 residues. In DNA form, the CDR3 reads TGTGCCAGTCGGGGAGGGGGCTCCTACAATGAGCAGTTCTTC. Translated: CASRGGGSYNEQFF.

The gene calls are TRBV9 and TRBJ2-2; TRBD2 aligns across 10 bases. The CDR3 has 18 residues. Trimming cost V 4 bases and J 4 bases; bases outside gene matches: 13. The germline CDR1 and CDR2 sequences are SGDLS and YYNGEE. CDR3 protein: CASSNPNPRLAGTGELFF. CDR3 DNA: TGTGCCAGCAGCAATCCCAATCCGCGACTAGCGGGCACCGGGGAGCTGTTTTTT.

The chain recombines TRBV28 with TRBJ1-1; D not certain. Germline V gene sequence: CDR1 MDHEN, CDR2 SYDVKM. This CDR3 comprises 14 residues. Trimming stripped 6 bases from V and 7 bases from J, with 18 bases between. The CDR3 loop is CASSLNKPSLEAFF. As DNA, the CDR3 is TGTGCCAGCAGCCTCAACAAGCCTAGCCTTGAAGCTTTCTTT.

V and J are TRBV30 and TRBJ1-1; possibly TRBD1 for D (6 bases). Germline CDR1 is GTSNPN and CDR2 is SVGIG (reference sequence). The CDR3 length is 15 residues. V lost 2 bases and J 1 base, leaving 14 bases between the germline ends. CDR3 bases: TGTGCCTGGAGTTTCAGGGGAACTGGGAACACTGAAGCTTTCTTT. Protein sequence: CAWSFRGTGNTEAFF. Together with reference TRBV30 and TRBJ1-1, the CDR3 gives the full variable domain: SQTIHQWPATLVQPVGSPLSLECTVEGTSNPNLYWYRQAAGRGLQLLFYSVGIGQISSEVPQNLSASRPQDRQFILSSKKLLLSDSGFYLCAWSFRGTGNTEAFFGQGTRLTVV.

This rearrangement joins TRBV19 to TRBJ1-5; D is unresolved. The germline V gene encodes CDR1 LNHDA and CDR2 SQIVND (reference sequence). Trimming removed 3 bases from V and 1 base from J, with 13 bases in between. This CDR3 has 16 amino acids. The CDR3 DNA reads TGTGCCAGTAGTATGATAGGTGTCGCGAGCAATCAGCCCCAGCATTTT. Amino acids: CASSMIGVASNQPQHF.

This clone was counted between two and nine times. The rearrangement uses TRBV7-2 and TRBJ2-1; tentative D call: TRBD2 (6 bases). CDR1 is SGHTA, CDR2 FQGNSA, per germline. CDR3 length equals 15 residues. V was cut by 6 bases and J by 2 bases, with 14 bases left in between. The CDR3 DNA sequence: TGTGCCAGCAGTCGGCCGGGAGTGACCTACAATGAGCAGTTCTTC. Its protein is CASSRPGVTYNEQFF.

The CDR3 DNA follows: TGTGCCAGCAGTTTATTACAGGGGGCGAGAGAGCAGTACTTC. Its translation is CASSLLQGAREQYF. The chain joins TRBV28 to TRBJ2-7, with TRBD1 identical over 9 bases. CDR3 length: 14 residues. CDR1 MDHEN and CDR2 SYDVKM come from the germline V gene. Unmatched junction bases numbered 5, after V lost 1 base and J lost 7 bases. The variable domain in full, completed from reference TRBV28 and TRBJ2-7, reads DVKVTQSSRYLVKRTGEKVFLECVQDMDHENMFWYRQDPGLGLRLIYFSYDVKMKEKGDIPEGYSVSREKKERFSLILESASTNQTSMYLCASSLLQGAREQYFGPGTRLTVT.

The rearrangement links TRBV5-1 to TRBJ1-3, with 12 nucleotides matching TRBD1. CDR1 and CDR2 (germline): SGHRS, YFSETQ. J lost 4 bases, V lost 3 bases, and 8 bases had no gene match. The CDR3 spans 17 residues. The CDR3 loop is CASSYTGTGGEGNTIYF. The CDR3 DNA sequence: TGCGCCAGCAGCTATACCGGGACAGGGGGCGAAGGAAACACCATATATTTT.

A few counts support this clone. V gene TRBV7-2 combines with J gene TRBJ1-6; D perhaps matches TRBD1 (5 bases). Trimming took off 3 bases at V and 9 bases at J, with 18 bases between the two ends. CDR1 is SGHTA, CDR2 FQGNSA, per germline. CDR3 length equals 16 residues. The CDR3 sequence is CASSFLPGTSSSPLHF. The CDR3 coding sequence is TGTGCCAGCAGCTTCCTTCCGGGGACTTCAAGTTCACCCCTCCACTTT.

This chain links TRBV6-6 with TRBJ2-3, with 9 bases that match TRBD2. Germline CDR1 is MNHNY and CDR2 is SVGAGI (reference sequence). J gave up 4 bases and V 7 bases, and 9 bases lay outside the gene matches. The CDR3 consists of 15 residues. DNA of the CDR3: TGTGCCAGCAACCGGGCGGGAGGGCCCGCAGATACGCAGTATTTT. It specifies CASNRAGGPADTQYF.

This clone was recorded once. The chain carries TRBV5-1 and TRBJ2-7; no clear D gene. CDR1 SGHRS and CDR2 YFSETQ come from the germline V gene. V shed 1 base and J shed 3 bases, with 8 bases lying between them. The CDR3 covers 13 residues. CDR3 nucleotide sequence: TGCGCCAGCAGCTTGTTTGCCGACTACGAGCAGTACTTC. Protein sequence: CASSLFADYEQYF.

The chain carries TRBV5-1 and TRBJ1-2; D is uncertain. Germline V gives CDR1 SGHRS, CDR2 YFSETQ. V lost 1 base and J lost 4, with 17 bases in between. The CDR3 has 16 amino acids. The CDR3 sequence: CASSLYLAPSSYGYTF. As DNA, the CDR3 is TGCGCCAGCAGCTTGTATCTGGCCCCTTCTAGCTATGGCTACACCTTC.

V usage is TRBV5-1 and J usage is TRBJ2-1; D is perhaps TRBD1 (5 bases). The CDR3 is 14 amino acids. The V gene lost 5 bases and the J gene lost 6 bases, with 15 bases spanning the gap. Germline V CDR1 and CDR2: SGHRS, YFSETQ. CDR3 sequence (DNA): TGCGCCAGCAGGTCAGGGCCCGACGCCAATGAGCAGTTCTTC. This translates into CASRSGPDANEQFF.

This chain uses TRBV6-6 with TRBJ2-3; no clear D. CDR1 is MNHNY, CDR2 SVGAGI, per germline (reference sequence). The CDR3 totals 12 residues. Trimming removed 4 bases at V and 6 bases at J, with 8 bases between. CDR3 loop: CASSSVGDTQYF. CDR3 nucleotide sequence: TGTGCCAGCAGTTCCGTTGGGGATACGCAGTATTTT.